The rows below give T cell receptor beta chains drawn from one sample of a study of OX40 agonist ivuxolimab in advanced cancers. The assay was immunoSEQ multiplex PCR, and TCRdb's table has in-frame clones only and misses some. This sample has about 64,000 clones, with 80% to 90% found just once. Specimen: CD4+ or CD8+ T cells sorted from blood, collected in a trial of the OX40 agonist ivuxolimab. Receptor source: an adult with an advanced solid tumor such as melanoma, head and neck, liver or kidney cancer. Each CDR3 is given with its conserved first and last residue. The D gene is left open where the match is weak. Clone size, where shown, is once, few, many, or a class for clones that have expanded.

TRBJ1-1,TRBV6-1,-,-,CASTGQLMNTEAFF,TGTGCCAGCACTGGACAGTTAATGAACACTGAAGCTTTCTTT
TRBJ1-2,TRBV5-1,-,-,CASSYDTNYGYTF,TGCGCCAGCAGTTATGACACGAACTATGGCTACACCTTC
TRBJ1-4,TRBV28,-,TRBD1,CASSSLGTGGGFGELFF,TGTGCCAGCAGTTCATTGGGGACAGGCGGCGGATTCGGGGAACTGTTTTTT
TRBJ2-6,TRBV28,-,-,CASRRRFSGANVLTF,TGTGCCAGCAGAAGACGGTTCTCTGGGGCCAACGTCCTGACTTTC
TRBJ2-7,TRBV7-2,-,-,CASSLGDSLYEQYF,TGTGCCAGCAGCTTAGGTGATAGCTTGTACGAGCAGTACTTC
TRBJ1-4,TRBV2,-,-,CASRGTENEKLFF,TGTGCCAGCCGGGGAACCGAGAATGAAAAACTGTTTTTT
TRBJ2-6,TRBV30,-,-,CAWSAGANVLTF,TGTGCCTGGAGTGCTGGGGCCAACGTCCTGACTTTC
TRBJ1-2,TRBV11-2,-,-,CASSYAGAQGYGYTF,TGTGCCAGCAGCTATGCAGGGGCGCAGGGTTATGGCTACACCTTC
TRBJ2-7,TRBV28,-,-,CASNQVTTRGEQYF,TGTGCCAGCAATCAGGTGACTACTCGAGGCGAGCAGTACTTC
TRBJ2-1,TRBV19,-,TRBD2,CASTPGVLAGGGNEQFF,TGTGCCAGTACCCCCGGGGTCTTAGCGGGAGGAGGCAATGAGCAGTTCTTC
TRBJ2-3,TRBV10-2,few,-,CASIGGADTQYF,TGCGCCAGCATTGGGGGAGCCGATACGCAGTATTTT
TRBJ1-2,TRBV28,-,-,CASSLGSFAYGYTF,TGTGCCAGCAGTCTTGGTTCATTTGCCTATGGCTACACCTTC
TRBJ2-7,TRBV7-8,-,-,CASSLEGGLFEQYF,TGTGCCAGCAGCTTAGAAGGGGGACTTTTCGAGCAGTACTTC
TRBJ2-6,TRBV18,-,-,CASSPGTANVLTF,TGTGCCAGCTCACCTGGGACGGCCAATGTCCTGACTTTC
TRBJ2-7,TRBV5-3,few,-,CARSRKPGGLEQYF,TGTGCCAGAAGCCGTAAACCCGGGGGGCTTGAGCAGTACTTC
TRBJ1-1,TRBV6-1,once,-,CASRPEVENTEAFF,TGTGCCAGCAGGCCCGAAGTTGAGAACACTGAAGCTTTCTTT
TRBJ1-2,TRBV11-2,-,-,CASSFPGIGGYTF,TGTGCCAGCAGCTTTCCTGGGATCGGGGGCTACACCTTC
TRBJ1-5,TRBV6-6,-,-,CASSVGEPQHF,TGTGCCAGCAGTGTAGGGGAACCCCAGCATTTT
TRBJ2-6,TRBV7-9,-,TRBD1,CASSRGTGQFGANVLTF,TGTGCCAGCAGCCGAGGGACAGGCCAATTTGGGGCCAACGTCCTGACTTTC
TRBJ2-3,TRBV9,-,TRBD2,CASSTGTSDTDTQYF,TGTGCCAGCAGCACCGGGACTAGCGACACAGATACGCAGTATTTT
TRBJ2-7,TRBV7-9,-,TRBD1,CASFRDSSYEQYF,TGTGCCAGCTTCCGGGACAGTTCCTACGAGCAGTACTTC
TRBJ2-1,TRBV4-1,-,TRBD1,CASSPQGGDEQFF,TGCGCCAGCAGCCCACAGGGGGGCGATGAGCAGTTCTTC
TRBJ2-1,TRBV4-2,-,-,CASSQEGDSGGNEQFF,TGTGCCAGCAGCCAAGAGGGGGATTCTGGAGGCAATGAGCAGTTCTTC
TRBJ2-1,TRBV5-4,-,TRBD2,CASSLIGAGGSIEQFF,TGTGCCAGCAGCCTCATAGGGGCGGGGGGTTCCATTGAGCAGTTCTTC
TRBJ2-1,TRBV5-4,-,-,CASSRERLNSYNEQFF,TGTGCCAGCAGCAGGGAGCGTCTCAACTCCTACAATGAGCAGTTCTTC
TRBJ1-1,TRBV5-4,-,-,CASSQGHMNTEAFF,TGTGCCAGCAGTCAGGGGCACATGAACACTGAAGCTTTCTTT
TRBJ1-2,TRBV29-1,-,-,CSVEEEGTHGYTF,TGCAGCGTTGAAGAAGAGGGCACCCATGGCTACACCTTC
TRBJ1-1,TRBV5-8,-,-,CASRIQWNTEAFF,TGTGCCAGCAGGATCCAATGGAACACTGAAGCTTTCTTT
TRBJ2-7,TRBV2,-,TRBD2,CASSEAGSGGDEQYF,TGTGCCAGCAGTGAAGCGGGTAGCGGGGGAGACGAGCAGTACTTC
TRBJ1-4,TRBV14,-,-,CASSQGLGGRIEKLFF,TGTGCCAGCAGCCAAGGTTTAGGAGGGCGCATCGAAAAACTGTTTTTT
TRBJ2-5,TRBV27,-,-,CASSLFSAGLPGTQYF,TGTGCCAGCAGTTTATTCTCCGCAGGGCTACCTGGGACCCAGTACTTC